A selection of T cell receptor beta chains follows, all from one sample in a study of read filtering for tumor transcriptome and immune sequencing. TCRdb itself ran the reads through MiXCR, one entry per CDR3 protein. The sample lists approximately 140,000 distinct CDR3 sequences; 13% were seen once. Material for sequencing was a population of CD138-negative cells sorted from bone marrow. The receptors here all came from a donor over 35 with multiple myeloma. The CDR3 runs from the conserved cysteine through the conserved F or W. D genes are given only for firm matches. Part of the rows lack a size; the others show once, few, many or a class for expanded clones.

TRBJ2-7 many . TRBV19 CASSVKPGSPYEQYF TGTGCCAGTAGTGTCAAACCCGGGAGCCCCTACGAGCAGTACTTC
TRBJ2-2 few . TRBV13 CASSLTRNTGELFF TGTGCCAGCAGCCTAACTAGAAACACCGGGGAGCTGTTTTTT
TRBJ2-1 many . TRBV7-3 CASSPSSQSSYNEQFF TGTGCCAGCAGCCCATCTAGCCAAAGCTCCTACAATGAGCAGTTCTTC
TRBJ2-3 many . TRBV29-1 CSVRADTQYF TGCAGCGTTCGTGCAGATACGCAGTATTTT
TRBJ2-5 many . TRBV4-1 CASSQGGSQETQYF TGCGCCAGCAGCCAAGGGGGCAGTCAAGAGACCCAGTACTTC
TRBJ2-2 few TRBD1 TRBV24-1 CATSDLMDRGTGELFF TGTGCCACCAGTGATTTAATGGACAGGGGCACCGGGGAGCTGTTTTTT
TRBJ1-5 many . TRBV19 CASSIEGRSNQPQHF TGTGCCAGTAGTATAGAGGGGAGAAGCAATCAGCCCCAGCATTTT
TRBJ2-1 many . TRBV4-1 CASSQDGTVRGQNEQFF TGCGCCAGCAGCCAAGATGGGACCGTAAGGGGCCAGAATGAGCAGTTCTTC
TRBJ2-1 many . TRBV6-2/TRBV6-3 CASKPGTSYNEQFF TGTGCCAGCAAGCCTGGCACCTCCTACAATGAGCAGTTCTTC
TRBJ2-1 many . TRBV24-1 CATSDLPRGSGRPHEQFF TGTGCCACCAGTGATCTCCCTCGGGGTAGCGGCCGTCCTCATGAGCAGTTCTTC
TRBJ2-1 many . TRBV10-3 CAISEFNEQFF TGTGCCATCAGTGAGTTTAATGAGCAGTTCTTC
TRBJ2-3 many . TRBV10-2 CASATTRTDTQYF TGCGCCAGCGCGACTACGCGCACAGATACGCAGTATTTT
TRBJ2-3 many . TRBV29-1 CSILWGESDTQYF TGCAGCATTCTCTGGGGGGAGTCAGATACGCAGTATTTT
TRBJ2-5 many . TRBV4-2 CASSQELSGQETQYF TGTGCCAGCAGCCAAGAGCTATCGGGGCAAGAGACCCAGTACTTC
TRBJ1-1 many . TRBV11-2 CASGIGWGHIEAFF TGTGCCAGCGGAATAGGGTGGGGACACATAGAAGCTTTCTTT
TRBJ2-5 many TRBD2 TRBV20-1 CSARESSGGQETQYF TGCAGTGCTAGAGAATCTAGCGGGGGCCAAGAGACCCAGTACTTC
TRBJ2-1 . TRBD2 TRBV7-2 CASSVGTSGGQGEQFF TGTGCCAGCAGCGTGGGGACTAGCGGGGGTCAGGGGGAGCAGTTCTTC
TRBJ2-1 . . TRBV7-2 CASSPTSSKGEQFF TGTGCCAGCAGCCCGACTAGTTCAAAGGGTGAGCAGTTCTTC
TRBJ2-1 many TRBD2 TRBV7-9 CASRTGTSTGNEQFF TGTGCCAGCAGAACCGGGACTAGCACGGGAAATGAGCAGTTCTTC
TRBJ2-1 many . TRBV7-2 CASSLVQGLYNEQFF TGTGCCAGCAGCTTAGTACAGGGTCTCTACAATGAGCAGTTCTTC
TRBJ2-6 . TRBD1 TRBV29-1 CSVAGTGTSGANVLTF TGCAGCGTTGCAGGGACAGGCACCTCTGGGGCCAACGTCCTGACTTTC
TRBJ2-7 few . TRBV18 CASSPIGSTHEQYF TGTGCCAGCTCACCAATCGGGAGTACCCACGAGCAGTACTTC
TRBJ2-3 . TRBD2 TRBV12-3/TRBV12-4 CASSARLAGERDTQYF TGTGCCAGCAGTGCCCGACTAGCGGGAGAGAGAGATACGCAGTATTTT
TRBJ2-2 . TRBD2 TRBV11-3 CASSPSSGSAGELFF TGTGCCAGCAGCCCCTCCAGCGGGAGTGCCGGGGAGCTGTTTTTT
TRBJ2-1 many . TRBV29-1 CSVGVADTYNEQFF TGCAGCGTTGGAGTGGCGGACACCTACAATGAGCAGTTCTTC
TRBJ1-6 many . TRBV12-3/TRBV12-4 CASSLEWGSPLHF TGTGCCAGCAGCCTCGAGTGGGGTTCACCCCTCCACTTT
TRBJ2-1 many . TRBV18 CASLGQSYNEQFF TGTGCCAGCCTTGGACAGTCGTACAATGAGCAGTTCTTC
TRBJ2-7 many . TRBV9 CASSVAGESYEQYF TGTGCCAGCAGCGTAGCGGGAGAGTCCTACGAGCAGTACTTC
TRBJ1-5 . TRBD1 TRBV5-1 CASSLGQGAVEPQHF TGCGCCAGCAGCTTGGGACAGGGGGCGGTTGAGCCCCAGCATTTT
TRBJ1-6 many . TRBV2 CASGVETNSPLHF TGTGCCAGCGGGGTGGAGACTAATTCACCCCTCCACTTT
TRBJ2-3 many TRBD2 TRBV7-9 CASSPPSGTDTQYF TGTGCCAGCAGCCCTCCTAGCGGGACAGATACGCAGTATTTT
TRBJ2-6 many . TRBV12-3/TRBV12-4 CASDPWGRSSGANVLTF TGTGCCAGCGACCCTTGGGGGCGAAGCTCTGGGGCCAACGTCCTGACTTTC
TRBJ2-1 many TRBD2 TRBV19 CASKTSGKYNEQFF TGTGCCAGTAAAACTAGCGGGAAGTACAATGAGCAGTTCTTC
TRBJ2-1 . TRBD1 TRBV10-3 CAISERQGHEQFF TGTGCCATCAGTGAGAGACAGGGGCATGAGCAGTTCTTC
TRBJ2-1 many TRBD2 TRBV5-6 CASSLVRETYYEQFF TGTGCCAGCAGCTTGGTGCGGGAGACTTACTATGAGCAGTTCTTC
TRBJ2-1 many TRBD2 TRBV20-1 CSATGGTADSYNEQFF TGCAGTGCTACGGGAGGGACGGCGGATTCCTACAATGAGCAGTTCTTC
TRBJ2-3 many TRBD1 TRBV27 CASSSDRTGTDTQYF TGTGCCAGCAGTTCGGACAGGACGGGAACAGATACGCAGTATTTT
TRBJ2-5 . . TRBV29-1 CSVSHSETQYF TGCAGCGTTTCACACTCCGAGACCCAGTACTTC
TRBJ2-2 many . TRBV18 CASSPPNPWASYTGELFF TGTGCCAGCTCACCACCGAACCCTTGGGCGAGCTACACCGGGGAGCTGTTTTTT
TRBJ2-7 many TRBD1 TRBV10-2 CASSESRDRDYEQYF TGCGCCAGCAGTGAGTCACGGGACAGGGACTACGAGCAGTACTTC
TRBJ1-1 . . TRBV5-6 CASSNDKNTEAFF TGTGCCAGCAGCAACGACAAGAACACTGAAGCTTTCTTT
TRBJ2-2 many . TRBV5-5 CASTRRTGELFF TGTGCCAGCACAAGGAGGACCGGGGAGCTGTTTTTT